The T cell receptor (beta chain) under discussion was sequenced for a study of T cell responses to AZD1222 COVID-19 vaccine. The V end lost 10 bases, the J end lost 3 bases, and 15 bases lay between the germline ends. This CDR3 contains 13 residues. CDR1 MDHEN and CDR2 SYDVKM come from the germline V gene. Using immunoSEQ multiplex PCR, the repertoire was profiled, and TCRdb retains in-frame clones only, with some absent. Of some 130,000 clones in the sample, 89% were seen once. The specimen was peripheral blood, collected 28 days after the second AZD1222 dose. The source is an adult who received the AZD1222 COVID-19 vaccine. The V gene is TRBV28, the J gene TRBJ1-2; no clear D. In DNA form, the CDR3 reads TGTGCCACCGAGGGTTCTGGGGACTATGGCTACACCTTC. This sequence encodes CATEGSGDYGYTF.